Listed here are 27 T cell receptor beta chains from one sample, sequenced in a study of blood T cell repertoires in COVID-19. TCRdb's copy holds only in-frame clones and misses some; the assay was immunoSEQ multiplex PCR. This table holds roughly 250,000 clones, roughly 85% found once. The sequenced sample was PBMCs or T cells enriched from blood (not recorded which). These receptors originate from a woman aged 50 to 60 who had recovered from COVID-19.

This chain uses TRBV4-1 with TRBJ1-5, with D hard to call. Germline V CDR1 and CDR2: MGHRA, YSYEKL. There are 14 residues in the CDR3. Trimming removed 2 bases at V and 0 bases at J, with 5 bases between. The CDR3 coding sequence is TGCGCCAGCAGCCAATCAAATAGCAATCAGCCCCAGCATTTT. Translated, it gives CASSQSNSNQPQHF.

The rearrangement uses TRBV29-1 and TRBJ1-2; D unresolved. Looked up from germline, CDR1 is SQVTM and CDR2 is ANQGSEA. V shed 4 bases and J shed 4 bases, with 16 bases lying between them. This CDR3 comprises 14 residues. The CDR3 nucleotides read TGCAGCGTTGCGATTCTGGTAGGGAGCTATGGCTACACCTTC. It yields the protein CSVAILVGSYGYTF.

Notes on this clone: Since no conserved phenylalanine or tryptophan closes the CDR3, a read error is the likely cause. The DNA is left out, because the CDR3 cannot be placed on it with certainty; the CDR3 is given as TCRdb lists it. The chain is built from TRBV30 and TRBJ1-1. Germline V CDR1 and CDR2: GTSNPN, SVGIG (reference sequence). The CDR3 spans 13 residues, counting both ends. CDR3 in amino acids: CAWSVSVWSPCTL.

This chain connects TRBV28 to TRBJ1-1; D unresolved. The CDR3 consists of 11 residues. Germline V CDR1 and CDR2: MDHEN, SYDVKM. V lost 8 bases and J lost 4, with 8 bases in between. CDR3 protein: CASYRGTEAFF. The CDR3, as DNA: TGTGCCAGCTATCGGGGCACTGAAGCTTTCTTT.

Only one count was recorded for this clone. The rearrangement uses TRBV28 and TRBJ2-4; possible D gene TRBD2, 6 bases. This CDR3 contains 17 residues. V was cut by 5 bases and J by 8 bases, with 25 bases left in between. Germline V gives CDR1 MDHEN, CDR2 SYDVKM. The CDR3 is CASSGPETTIRGDIQYF. For the CDR3, the DNA is TGTGCCAGCAGTGGACCAGAGACAACCATCCGCGGGGACATTCAGTACTTC.

The chain combines TRBV7-6 with TRBJ1-5, with 7 bases aligning to TRBD1. Germline lookup yields CDR1 SGHVS and CDR2 FNYEAQ. The J segment lost 7 bases and the V segment lost 1 base, leaving 1 base of the junction unmatched. CDR3 length equals 13 residues. For the CDR3, the DNA is TGTGCCAGCAGCTTAGGACAGGGACAGCCCCAGCATTTT. Its translation is CASSLGQGQPQHF.

This clone was picked up one time. This CDR3 is CASSTGTGTEAFF. For the CDR3, the DNA is TGTGCCAGCAGCACAGGGACGGGCACTGAAGCTTTCTTT. The chain recombines TRBV11-3 with TRBJ1-1; the D gene is possibly TRBD1 (6 bases). Trimming took 5 bases from V and 4 from J, leaving 11 bases between them. The CDR3 is 13 residues long. Germline loops: CDR1 SGHNT, CDR2 YENEEA.

The chain's CDR3 is CASSFGGGETQYF. CDR3 in DNA: TGTGCCAGCAGCTTTGGGGGAGGAGAGACCCAGTACTTC. This chain links TRBV5-6 with TRBJ2-5; perhaps TRBD2 as D (6 bases). Trimming cost V 2 bases and J 4 bases, with 9 bases left between them. Germline V gene lookup returns CDR1 SGHDT and CDR2 YYEEEE. The CDR3 loop spans 13 amino acids.

The gene calls are TRBV7-9 and TRBJ2-1; 9 nucleotides agree with TRBD2. With V trimmed by 5 bases and J by 10 bases, 12 bases remained unmatched. Germline V gene lookup returns CDR1 SEHNR and CDR2 FQNEAQ (reference sequence). The CDR3 runs to 15 residues. The CDR3 reads CASSPPREGSGEQFF. CDR3 DNA: TGTGCCAGCAGCCCCCCGCGGGAGGGCTCGGGGGAGCAGTTCTTC. The full variable domain, with the rest looked up from reference TRBV7-9 and TRBJ2-1, is DTGVSQNPRHKITKRGQNVTFRCDPISEHNRLYWYRQTLGQGPEFLTYFQNEAQLEKSRLLSDRFSAERPKGSFSTLEIQRTEQGDSAMYLCASSPPREGSGEQFFGPGTRLTVL.

The table lists this clone with a count of one. For the CDR3, the DNA is TGTGCCAGCAGCCAAGGGACACGCGGAAACACAGATACGCAGTATTTT. This translates into CASSQGTRGNTDTQYF. The chain uses TRBV3-1 (or the pseudogene TRBV3-2) and TRBJ2-3; D is possibly TRBD1 (5 bases). The germline gives CDR1 LGHDT, CDR2 YNNKEL (reference sequence). V shed 1 base and J shed 2 bases, with 13 bases lying between them. The CDR3 sequence is 16 residues long.

The chain joins TRBV3-1 (or the pseudogene TRBV3-2) to TRBJ2-7; 9 nucleotides align to TRBD1. From germline, CDR1 is LGHDT and CDR2 YNNKEL (reference sequence). This CDR3 has 14 amino acids. Trimming at V came to 2 bases and at J to 7 bases, leaving 6 bases not matched to a gene. CDR3 DNA sequence: TGTGCCAGCAGCCAAACAGGGGGCTCGGGGGAGCAGTACTTC. Its protein product is CASSQTGGSGEQYF.

This chain joins TRBV6-6 and TRBJ1-2, with TRBD1 identical over 9 bases. J lost 4 bases, V lost 10 bases, and 10 bases had no gene match. Germline V gene data show CDR1 as MNHNY and CDR2 as SVGAGI (reference sequence). The CDR3 runs to 14 residues. The CDR3 DNA sequence: TGTGCCACCGTGGGACAGGGATTAATCTATGGCTACACCTTC. Its protein product is CATVGQGLIYGYTF.

This chain joins TRBV7-9 and TRBJ1-3, with a weak D call TRBD1 (6 bases). The V gene lost 8 bases and the J gene lost 0 bases, with 8 bases spanning the gap. The germline gives CDR1 SEHNR, CDR2 FQNEAQ (reference sequence). The length of the CDR3 is 13 residues. Written as DNA, the CDR3 is TGTGCCAGCGGACAGTCCTCTGGAAACACCATATATTTT. It encodes CASGQSSGNTIYF.

The rearrangement links TRBV27 to TRBJ2-3; 11 nucleotides align to TRBD2. Per germline, CDR1 MNHEY and CDR2 SMNVEV (reference sequence). The CDR3 runs 19 residues. V lost 6 bases, J lost 4 bases, and 18 bases stayed unmatched. CDR3 bases: TGTGCCAGCAGACCTCTAGCGGGAGGTACCGATATACCCCCAGATACGCAGTATTTT. This sequence encodes CASRPLAGGTDIPPDTQYF.

The chain carries TRBV7-9 and TRBJ2-7, with TRBD1 matching 7 bases. CDR1 and CDR2 (germline): SEHNR, FQNEAQ (reference sequence). J lost 6 bases, V lost 1 base, and 6 bases had no gene match. The CDR3 consists of 14 residues. CDR3 loop: CASSLDGTEAEQYF. As DNA, the CDR3 is TGTGCCAGCAGCTTAGATGGGACAGAGGCCGAGCAGTACTTC.

The rearrangement links TRBV24-1 to TRBJ2-1; TRBD2 agrees at 7 bases. The CDR3 runs 15 residues. Trimming removed 6 bases from V and 6 bases from J; junction bases left unmatched: 10. Germline-derived CDR1 and CDR2 are KGHDR and SFDVKD. The CDR3: CATSPRGSGTNEQFF. The DNA of the CDR3 is TGTGCCACCAGTCCGCGCGGGAGTGGGACCAATGAGCAGTTCTTC.

The V and J genes are TRBV11-2 and TRBJ2-1, with D perhaps matching TRBD2 (6 bases). V was cut by 0 bases and J by 4 bases, with 16 bases left in between. CDR1 and CDR2 (germline): SGHAT, FQNNGV. CDR3 size: 17 residues. CDR3 DNA: TGTGCCAGCAGCTTAGATGGAGTCCGGGCGGGGTACAATGAGCAGTTCTTC. Its protein is CASSLDGVRAGYNEQFF. The full variable domain, its missing parts supplied by reference TRBV11-2 and TRBJ2-1, is EAGVAQSPRYKIIEKRQSVAFWCNPISGHATLYWYQQILGQGPKLLIQFQNNGVVDDSQLPKDRFSAERLKGVDSTLKIQPAKLEDSAVYLCASSLDGVRAGYNEQFFGPGTRLTVL.

The chain uses TRBV27 and TRBJ1-2; D call uncertain. The length of the CDR3 is 14 residues. V lost 5 bases, J lost 4 bases, and 14 bases lay in between. CDR1 is MNHEY, CDR2 SMNVEV, per germline (reference sequence). Here the CDR3 reads CASSNGGMPYGYTF. CDR3 bases: TGTGCCAGCAGTAACGGAGGGATGCCCTATGGCTACACCTTC.

V and J are TRBV11-1 and TRBJ2-2; 7 nucleotides line up with TRBD2. Trimming at V came to 2 bases and at J to 8 bases, leaving 8 bases not matched to a gene. Germline CDR1 reads SGHAT; CDR2 reads FQDESV (reference sequence). CDR3 length equals 15 residues. The CDR3 loop is CASSLTGTTRGELFF. The DNA for the CDR3 is TGTGCCAGCAGCTTAACCGGGACTACCAGGGGGGAGCTGTTTTTT.

This clone came up once. The V call is TRBV5-6, the J call TRBJ1-1, with 9 bases lining up with TRBD1. CDR3 length: 14 residues. Germline CDR1 SGHDT, CDR2 YYEEEE. With V trimmed by 5 bases and J by 4 bases, 6 bases remained unmatched. CDR3 in amino acids: CASSGGQGSTEAFF. CDR3 DNA sequence: TGTGCCAGCAGTGGGGGACAGGGATCCACTGAAGCTTTCTTT.

This clone was observed a single time. This sequence joins TRBV5-1 and TRBJ2-1; TRBD1 is a possible D gene (6 bases). V dropped 4 bases and J dropped 4 bases, with 24 bases sitting between them. This CDR3 comprises 18 residues. Germline V gene sequence: CDR1 SGHRS, CDR2 YFSETQ. CDR3: CASSRKSGARDRYNEQFF. The CDR3 DNA reads as TGCGCCAGCAGCAGAAAATCAGGGGCGAGGGATAGATACAATGAGCAGTTCTTC.

This clone was picked up a small number of times. The chain combines TRBV3-1 (or the pseudogene TRBV3-2) with TRBJ2-1; TRBD2 matches at 10 bases. The CDR3 spans 16 residues. V lost 1 base to trimming and J lost 9 bases; unmatched junction nucleotides: 9. Looked up from germline, CDR1 is LGHDT and CDR2 is YNNKEL (reference sequence). In DNA form, the CDR3 reads TGTGCCAGCAGCCAAGTTGCTAGCGGGAGATTTGTTGAGCAGTTCTTC. It is translated as CASSQVASGRFVEQFF.

The gene calls are TRBV5-1 and TRBJ1-1, with TRBD1 matching over 10 bases. The CDR3 covers 16 residues. Germline lookup yields CDR1 SGHRS and CDR2 YFSETQ. Trimming at V came to 0 bases and at J to 4 bases, leaving 6 bases not matched to a gene. The CDR3 reads CASSLALGQGSTEAFF. The DNA of the CDR3 is TGCGCCAGCAGCTTGGCCCTGGGACAGGGGAGCACTGAAGCTTTCTTT.

This chain uses TRBV4-2 with TRBJ1-4, with TRBD1 as a possible D gene (6 bases). V lost 1 base and J 5 bases, leaving 11 bases between the germline ends. Germline V gene sequence: CDR1 LGHNA, CDR2 YNFKEQ. The length of the CDR3 is 15 residues. CDR3 sequence: CASSQAGQLNEKLFF. The CDR3 nucleotides are TGTGCCAGCAGCCAAGCAGGACAGTTAAATGAAAAACTGTTTTTT.

V is TRBV27 and J is TRBJ1-2, with 12 bases identical to TRBD1. From germline, CDR1 is MNHEY and CDR2 SMNVEV (reference sequence). This CDR3 is 15 amino acids long. V shed 4 bases and J 5 bases; nucleotides not matched to a gene: 5. The DNA for the CDR3 is TGTGCCAGCAGTTGGGGACAGGGGGCTGGGTATGGCTACACCTTC. This codes for CASSWGQGAGYGYTF.

This clone was observed once. The chain combines TRBV7-9 with TRBJ2-7; D not resolved. V was trimmed by 1 base and J by 7 bases, leaving 5 bases between them. In germline, CDR1 is SEHNR, CDR2 FQNEAQ (reference sequence). The CDR3 extends over 11 amino acids. In nucleotides, the CDR3 is TGTGCCAGCAGCTTAGTCGGGGAGCAGTACTTC. It is translated as CASSLVGEQYF.

The count of this clone is one. The chain carries TRBV5-4 and TRBJ2-3, with 10 bases lining up with TRBD1. The germline CDR1 and CDR2 sequences are SGHNT and YYREEE (reference sequence). Losses at the gene ends were 4 bases for V and 4 bases for J; bases not matched to a gene: 6. The CDR3 covers 15 residues. CDR3 region: CASSPRDRGPDTQYF. DNA for the CDR3: TGTGCCAGCAGCCCCCGGGACAGGGGACCAGATACGCAGTATTTT.